The next 21 T cell receptor beta chains were all read from a single sample in a study of OX40 agonist ivuxolimab in advanced cancers. Profiling relied on immunoSEQ multiplex PCR, and the TCRdb table lists in-frame clones only, not all of them. The sample lists roughly 40,000 clones; approximately 80% were seen once. The sequencing used CD4+ or CD8+ T cells sorted from blood, collected in a trial of the OX40 agonist ivuxolimab. The receptors originated from an adult with an advanced solid tumor such as melanoma, head and neck, liver or kidney cancer.

Written as DNA, the CDR3 is TGTGCCAGTAGTATCATCCTAGGAAACTCTGGGGCCAACGTCCTGACTTTC. Protein product: CASSIILGNSGANVLTF. The J gene is TRBJ2-6, the V gene TRBV19, with D uncertain. The CDR3 covers 17 residues. With 3 bases removed from V and 0 bases from J, the gap between germline ends came to 12 bases. Germline V gives CDR1 LNHDA, CDR2 SQIVND (reference sequence).

As to this clone: The junction does not match germline at one end; this may be a read error. The V call is TRBV7-7, the J call TRBJ2-3; D ambiguous. Germline V gene lookup returns CDR1 SSHAT and CDR2 FNYEAQ (reference sequence). The length of the CDR3 is 14 residues. CDR3 sequence (DNA): TGTGCTAGCAGCTTAGGCCTGGGCGGAGATACGCAGTATTTT. It yields the protein CASSLGLGGDTQYF. Together with reference TRBV7-7 and TRBJ2-3, the CDR3 gives the full variable domain: GAGVSQSPRYKVTKRGQDVTLRCDPISSHATLYWYQQALGQGPEFLTYFNYEAQPDKSGLPSDRFSAERPEGSISTLTIQRTEQRDSAMYRCASSLGLGGDTQYFGPGTRLTVL.

This chain links TRBV23-1 with TRBJ2-1; D not resolved. TRBV23-1 is known as an ORF, though its function is uncertain. There are 18 residues in the CDR3. V was clipped by 4 bases and J by 3 bases, with 22 bases between them. The CDR3 spells CASSLPERQPAFYNEQFF. The CDR3 DNA reads as TGCGCCAGCAGTCTCCCCGAGCGACAACCCGCATTCTACAATGAGCAGTTCTTC.

This clone was recorded a few times. The chain employs TRBV19 and TRBJ1-1; TRBD1 might be the D (5 bases). The V end lost 5 bases, the J end lost 4 bases, and 14 bases lay between the germline ends. Germline CDR1 LNHDA, CDR2 SQIVND (reference sequence). The CDR3 extends over 14 amino acids. For the CDR3, the DNA is TGTGCCAGTAGTCTGGGACTTAGTGCCACTGAAGCTTTCTTT. It encodes CASSLGLSATEAFF.

V and J are TRBV6-5 and TRBJ1-6; D is uncertain. Trimming stripped 6 bases from V and 9 bases from J, with 12 bases between. The CDR3 sequence is 13 residues long. The germline gives CDR1 MNHEY, CDR2 SVGAGI. The CDR3 sequence: CASSAGPSSPLHF. The CDR3 coding sequence is TGTGCCAGCAGCGCCGGTCCTTCTTCACCCCTCCACTTT.

The CDR3 reads CASSPLLEPGGNSYNEQFF. In DNA form, the CDR3 reads TGTGCCAGCAGCCCCTTGCTGGAACCAGGGGGCAACTCCTACAATGAGCAGTTCTTC. The gene calls are TRBV7-2 and TRBJ2-1; TRBD1 aligns across 8 bases. The CDR3 runs to 19 residues. Germline trimming cut 5 bases from V and 0 bases from J; bases unmatched to any gene: 15. The germline gives CDR1 SGHTA, CDR2 FQGNSA.

CDR3 sequence: CASSSRQGSLGPEAFF. The CDR3, as DNA: TGTGCCAGCAGTTCAAGACAGGGGAGTTTAGGACCTGAAGCTTTCTTT. The chain links TRBV6-5 to TRBJ1-1; 8 bases map to TRBD1. CDR1 MNHEY and CDR2 SVGAGI come from the germline V gene. The CDR3 spans 16 residues. Unmatched junction bases numbered 13, after V lost 4 bases and J lost 6 bases.

V usage is TRBV4-3 and J usage is TRBJ1-5; D unresolved. V lost 6 bases, J lost 0 bases, and 12 bases lay in between. Germline CDR1 is LGHNA and CDR2 is YSLEER. The CDR3 totals 15 residues. In DNA form, the CDR3 reads TGCGCCAGCAGTCCCCGACCGTATAGCAATCAGCCCCAGCATTTT. Translating gives CASSPRPYSNQPQHF.

This clone was observed a few times. This chain links TRBV7-2 with TRBJ2-1; unclear D gene. V was shortened by 3 bases and J by 6 bases, with 6 bases between the two germline ends. Germline V gene lookup returns CDR1 SGHTA and CDR2 FQGNSA. The CDR3 extends over 12 amino acids. The CDR3 region is CASSLTRNEQFF. Here the CDR3 DNA reads TGTGCCAGCAGCTTGACCCGCAATGAGCAGTTCTTC.

The V call is TRBV6-5, the J call TRBJ1-1; tentative D call: TRBD1 (6 bases). Trimming shortened V by 2 bases and J by 7 bases, and 14 bases separated the two germline ends. Per the germline V gene, CDR1 is MNHEY and CDR2 is SVGAGI. This CDR3 is 14 amino acids long. CDR3 protein: CASSYGRGFSEAFF. CDR3 nucleotide sequence: TGTGCCAGCAGTTACGGCAGGGGCTTCAGTGAAGCTTTCTTT.

This chain joins TRBV7-2 and TRBJ2-2; D unresolved. CDR1 is SGHTA and CDR2 is FQGNSA in the germline V gene. The CDR3 has 14 residues. V dropped 4 bases and J dropped 6 bases, with 12 bases sitting between them. CDR3 in amino acids: CASSSTPSSGELFF. CDR3 sequence (DNA): TGTGCCAGCAGCTCAACCCCGAGCTCCGGGGAGCTGTTTTTT. The entire variable domain, with the rest obtained from reference TRBV7-2 and TRBJ2-2, is as follows: GAGVSQSPSNKVTEKGKDVELRCDPISGHTALYWYRQSLGQGLEFLIYFQGNSAPDKSGLPSDRFSAERTGGSVSTLTIQRTQQEDSAVYLCASSSTPSSGELFFGEGSRLTVL.

The V gene is TRBV18, the J gene TRBJ1-1; no clear D gene. Germline CDR1 is KGHSH and CDR2 is LQKENI. This CDR3 has 13 residues. V dropped 3 bases and J dropped 1 base, with 6 bases sitting between them. The CDR3 is CASSPNTNTEAFF. In DNA form, the CDR3 reads TGTGCCAGCTCACCGAACACGAACACTGAAGCTTTCTTT. Full variable domain (missing parts from reference TRBV18 and TRBJ1-1): NAGVMQNPRHLVRRRGQEARLRCSPMKGHSHVYWYRQLPEEGLKFMVYLQKENIIDESGMPKERFSAEFPKEGPSILRIQQVVRGDSAAYFCASSPNTNTEAFFGQGTRLTVV.

The V and J genes are TRBV10-3 and TRBJ2-5; TRBD1 matches at 9 bases. CDR3 length equals 13 residues. The J segment lost 7 bases and the V segment lost 5 bases, leaving 5 bases of the junction unmatched. Looked up from germline, CDR1 is ENHRY and CDR2 is SYGVKD. The CDR3 protein is CAISPADRGTQYF. The CDR3 bases are TGTGCCATCAGTCCGGCGGACAGGGGGACCCAGTACTTC.

The chain recombines TRBV18 with TRBJ1-2, with D possibly matching TRBD1 (5 bases). The CDR3 length is 14 residues. Germline values: CDR1 KGHSH, CDR2 LQKENI. The germline V and J ends were trimmed by 5 bases and 3 bases, with 13 bases remaining between them. This CDR3 is CASSSSGGDYGYTF. The DNA of the CDR3 is TGTGCCAGCTCATCAAGTGGGGGGGACTATGGCTACACCTTC.

This clone was detected once. The chain combines TRBV7-5 with TRBJ1-5; the tabulated D call, TRBD1, remains unverified against the DNA. TRBV7-5 is a listed pseudogene. This CDR3 comprises 17 residues. The CDR3 DNA reads as TGTGCCAGAAGCCGATTACAGGGGGTAGACATATTTCAGCCCCAGCATTTT. Protein product: CARSRLQGVDIFQPQHF.

The V gene is TRBV5-6, the J gene TRBJ2-3; D gene unclear. V lost 4 bases, J lost 0 bases, and 12 bases lay in between. Germline V gives CDR1 SGHDT, CDR2 YYEEEE. This CDR3 comprises 15 residues. CDR3 sequence: CASSPRLRSTDTQYF. The CDR3 DNA sequence: TGTGCCAGCAGCCCCCGCTTAAGAAGCACAGATACGCAGTATTTT. Full variable domain (remainder filled in from reference TRBV5-6 and TRBJ2-3): DAGVTQSPTHLIKTRGQQVTLRCSPKSGHDTVSWYQQALGQGPQFIFQYYEEEERQRGNFPDRFSGHQFPNYSSELNVNALLLGDSALYLCASSPRLRSTDTQYFGPGTRLTVL.

The CDR3 loop reads CASSPLDSPLHF. The CDR3 bases are TGTGCCAGCAGCCCGTTGGATTCACCCCTCCACTTT. The V gene is TRBV28, the J gene TRBJ1-6; no clear D. The CDR3 runs 12 residues. Germline V CDR1 and CDR2: MDHEN, SYDVKM. Trimming pared 6 bases from V and 8 bases from J, leaving 8 bases between.

On this clone: The same CDR3 is also encoded by other DNA sequences in this sample. This chain joins TRBV2 and TRBJ2-2; TRBD1 or TRBD2 may be the D gene (5 bases each). V was cut by 5 bases and J by 1 base, with 8 bases left in between. Germline values: CDR1 SNHLY, CDR2 FYNNEI. CDR3 length: 14 residues. CDR3 in amino acids: CASSWDGNTGELFF. The CDR3 nucleotides read TGTGCCAGCAGTTGGGACGGGAACACCGGGGAGCTGTTTTTT.

The gene calls are TRBV5-4 and TRBJ2-5, with D possibly being TRBD2 (6 bases). The length of the CDR3 is 15 residues. The V gene's germline CDR1 is SGHNT and CDR2 YYREEE (reference sequence). V was trimmed by 0 bases and J by 1 base, leaving 10 bases between them. The CDR3 coding sequence is TGTGCCAGCAGCTTGGGGGGGGTCCTCCAAGAGACCCAGTACTTC. Its translation is CASSLGGVLQETQYF. The full variable domain, in which reference TRBV5-4 and TRBJ2-5 provide the parts outside the CDR3, is ETGVTQSPTHLIKTRGQQVTLRCSSQSGHNTVSWYQQALGQGPQFIFQYYREEENGRGNFPPRFSGLQFPNYSSELNVNALELDDSALYLCASSLGGVLQETQYFGPGTRLLVL.

The chain recombines TRBV9 with TRBJ1-5; D ambiguous. V was clipped by 4 bases and J by 10 bases, with 21 bases between them. Germline assignment: CDR1 SGDLS and CDR2 YYNGEE. The CDR3 contains 15 residues. This CDR3 is CASSPNGEERGPQHF. CDR3 nucleotide sequence: TGTGCCAGCAGCCCCAACGGGGAGGAGCGCGGACCCCAGCATTTT.

The chain recombines TRBV7-9 with TRBJ2-4; 7 nucleotides agree with TRBD1. After removal of 7 bases from V and 12 bases from J, the junction contained 9 bases not matched to a gene. In germline, CDR1 is SEHNR, CDR2 FQNEAQ (reference sequence). The CDR3 is 12 residues long. Here the CDR3 reads CASTTRGFNQYF. The CDR3 DNA sequence: TGTGCCAGCACCACCAGGGGGTTTAATCAGTACTTC.